This T cell receptor beta chain was recovered during a study of cytotoxic CD8 clonotypes in ibrutinib-treated CLL. Study-level results: The clonality went up when patients responded to ibrutinib and dropped back toward baseline at progression. The clonality rise at ibrutinib response reflected private clonotype expansion.

Of note for this clone: Its antigen is not known.

TCRdb's copy holds only in-frame clones and misses some; the assay was immunoSEQ multiplex PCR. The repertoire holds under 300,000 clones, more than 70% seen once, with about 5.3% in the top ten. V trimming: 6 bases; J trimming: 3 bases; junction bases outside the gene matches: 3. The CDR3 runs to 14 residues. Germline V CDR1 and CDR2: SQVTM, ANQGSEA. The gene calls are TRBV29-1 and TRBJ2-3; 13 nucleotides align to TRBD2. This sequence was found in a human donor with chronic lymphocytic leukemia. This specimen was PBMCs, taken at disease progression, from a patient treated with ibrutinib. CDR3 residues: CSVGTSGKTDTQYF. The DNA of the CDR3 is TGCAGCGTGGGGACTAGCGGGAAGACAGATACGCAGTATTTT.